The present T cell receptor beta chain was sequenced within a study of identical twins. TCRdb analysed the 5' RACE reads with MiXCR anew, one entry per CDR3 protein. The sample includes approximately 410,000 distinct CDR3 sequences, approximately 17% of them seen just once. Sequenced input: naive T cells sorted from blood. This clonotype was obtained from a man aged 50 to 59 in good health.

The CDR3 nucleotides are TGCGCCAGCAGCGCATCCGGGTCCAACACCGGGGAGCTGTTTTTT. Translating it yields CASSASGSNTGELFF. The J gene is TRBJ2-2, the V gene TRBV5-1; D not resolved. Germline CDR1 and CDR2: SGHRS and YFSETQ. V was clipped by 4 bases and J by 2 bases, with 12 bases between them. This CDR3 has 15 amino acids.